The present T cell receptor (beta chain) was sequenced within a study of blood T cell repertoires in COVID-19. For the study at large: The origin of the acute and convalescent COVID-19 samples was the United States, Italy and Spain.

Comment on this clone: The sample carries other DNA sequences with the same CDR3.

The germline CDR1 and CDR2 sequences are SGHAT and FQNNGV. Trimming took 1 base from V and 4 from J, leaving 7 bases between them. The CDR3 extends over 13 amino acids. The table came from immunoSEQ multiplex PCR; TCRdb's copy has only in-frame clones and leaves some out. The sample records about 110,000 clones, about 80% being singletons. The sequencing input was peripheral blood. This sequence originates from a man in his sixties or seventies with acute or convalescent COVID-19. The V call is TRBV11-2, the J call TRBJ1-1; D may be TRBD1 (5 bases). CDR3 in DNA: TGTGCCAGCAGCTTAGCGGGGGGCACTGAAGCTTTCTTT. Its protein product is CASSLAGGTEAFF.